The rows below give T cell receptor beta chains drawn from one sample of a study of cytomegalovirus exposure and HLA in healthy donors. Data came from immunoSEQ multiplex PCR; TCRdb stores just in-frame clones and leaves some out. The sample lists over 100,000 clones; 89% were seen once. What was sequenced was PBMCs. The source of these receptors is a woman aged 18-29 years in good health and CMV-seronegative. Each CDR3 is given with its conserved first and last residue. Fields, in order: J gene, clone size, V gene, D gene, CDR3 protein, CDR3 DNA. D genes are given only for firm matches. Rows give clone size only sometimes, using once, few, many, or a class for an expanded clone.

>TRBJ1-4|NA|TRBV6-1|TRBD1
CASSGGTGDATNEKLFF
TGTGCCAGCAGTGGTGGGACAGGGGATGCAACTAATGAAAAACTGTTTTTT
>TRBJ1-2|once|TRBV5-1|TRBD1
CASSLAGQRSYTF
TGCGCCAGCAGCTTGGCGGGACAGAGGTCCTACACCTTC
>TRBJ1-5|NA|TRBV18|NA
CASSPPGGWEQPQHF
TGTGCCAGCTCACCACCGGGGGGTTGGGAACAGCCCCAGCATTTT
>TRBJ2-4|NA|TRBV27|NA
CASSPGLRQGILAKNIQYF
TGTGCCAGCAGCCCTGGCCTGAGGCAGGGGATTCTAGCCAAAAACATTCAGTACTTC
>TRBJ2-5|NA|TRBV6-1|NA
CASSARQLGLGQETQYF
TGTGCCAGCAGTGCAAGACAGCTGGGTCTCGGCCAAGAGACCCAGTACTTC
>TRBJ1-2|NA|TRBV5-6|NA
CASSLGRGGGYTF
TGTGCCAGCAGCCTAGGGCGGGGCGGTGGCTACACCTTC
>TRBJ2-4|NA|TRBV18|TRBD1
CASVGQDSRATQYF
TGTGCCAGCGTGGGACAGGACTCCCGGGCGACTCAGTACTTC
>TRBJ2-2|NA|TRBV12-5|TRBD2
CASGLGTGTIARELFF
TGTGCTAGTGGTTTGGGTACCGGGACTATTGCGAGGGAGCTGTTTTTT
>TRBJ2-3|NA|TRBV15|NA
CATRATGGHYSTDTQYF
TGTGCCACCCGTGCTACGGGGGGCCATTATAGCACAGATACGCAGTATTTT
>TRBJ2-3|NA|TRBV2|TRBD2
CASMLLAGVATDTQYF
TGTGCCAGCATGTTACTAGCGGGGGTAGCGACAGATACGCAGTATTTT
>TRBJ1-5|NA|TRBV10-3|NA
CAIRNQGQPQHF
TGTGCCATCAGAAACCAGGGACAGCCCCAGCATTTT
>TRBJ2-2|NA|TRBV6-4|NA
CASSDSRQGHNTGELFF
TGTGCCAGCAGTGACTCCCGGCAGGGTCATAACACCGGGGAGCTGTTTTTT
>TRBJ2-3|NA|TRBV7-9|NA
CASSPKAGSTDTQYF
TGTGCCAGCAGCCCAAAGGCGGGGTCCACAGATACGCAGTATTTT
>TRBJ2-5|NA|TRBV7-2|NA
CASSLSMGLETQYF
TGTGCCAGCAGCTTAAGTATGGGGCTGGAGACCCAGTACTTC
>TRBJ2-3|NA|TRBV2|NA
CASTERGNPDTQYF
TGTGCCAGCACCGAACGGGGGAACCCAGATACGCAGTATTTT
>TRBJ2-1|NA|TRBV6-1|TRBD2
CASRPSGGSYNEQFF
TGTGCCAGCCGTCCTAGCGGGGGTTCCTACAATGAGCAGTTCTTC
>TRBJ1-6|NA|TRBV14|NA
CASSSLSVYGSPLHF
TGTGCCAGCAGCTCACTATCCGTTTATGGGTCACCCCTCCACTTT
>TRBJ1-6|few|TRBV7-9|NA
CASSLAGVSPLHF
TGTGCCAGCAGCTTAGCTGGAGTGTCACCCCTCCACTTT
>TRBJ1-2|NA|TRBV2|TRBD1
CASMDRGFREGYTF
TGTGCCAGCATGGACAGGGGATTTAGAGAGGGCTACACCTTC
>TRBJ1-5|NA|TRBV10-3|TRBD1
CAITADREQPQHF
TGTGCCATCACTGCGGACAGGGAACAGCCCCAGCATTTT
>TRBJ2-7|NA|TRBV5-6|TRBD1
CASSARQGTTSSYEQYF
TGTGCCAGCAGCGCCCGACAGGGCACTACGAGCTCCTACGAGCAGTACTTC
>TRBJ1-1|NA|TRBV7-9|NA
CASSVPGLAEAFF
TGTGCCAGCAGCGTACCAGGGCTCGCTGAAGCTTTCTTT
>TRBJ2-7|NA|TRBV10-3|TRBD2
CAISREGLADEQYF
TGTGCCATCAGCCGGGAGGGACTCGCTGACGAGCAGTACTTC
>TRBJ1-1|NA|TRBV27|NA
CASSLGGGMNTEAFF
TGTGCCAGCAGTTTAGGGGGGGGAATGAACACTGAAGCTTTCTTT
>TRBJ1-1|once|TRBV5-1|TRBD1
CASSLRTGALNTEAFF
TGCGCCAGCAGCTTGAGGACAGGGGCCTTGAACACTGAAGCTTTCTTT
>TRBJ1-4|NA|TRBV7-9|TRBD1
CASSFPFSGGQGPEKLFF
TGTGCCAGCAGCTTCCCGTTTTCAGGGGGACAGGGCCCTGAAAAACTGTTTTTT
>TRBJ2-1|NA|TRBV5-1|NA
CASSLQADSSYNEQFF
TGCGCCAGCAGCTTGCAGGCCGATAGCTCCTACAATGAGCAGTTCTTC
>TRBJ2-7|NA|TRBV7-9|TRBD1
CASSLGGQGFYEQYF
TGTGCCAGCAGCTTAGGCGGACAGGGGTTCTACGAGCAGTACTTC
>TRBJ1-6|few|TRBV5-6|NA
CASSLGSSPLHF
TGTGCCAGCAGCTTGGGGAGCTCACCCCTCCACTTT
>TRBJ2-5|NA|TRBV10-3|TRBD1
CAISDRGQETQYF
TGTGCCATCAGTGACAGGGGGCAAGAGACCCAGTACTTC
>TRBJ1-2|NA|TRBV11-2|NA
CASSPLKELFF
TGTGCCAGCAGCCCCCTCAAAGAACTGTTCTTC
>TRBJ1-6|NA|TRBV18|TRBD1
CASSPPASAGGNSPLHF
TGTGCCAGCTCACCGCCCGCTTCGGCAGGGGGTAATTCACCCCTCCACTTT
>TRBJ1-5|NA|TRBV19|NA
CASSDHAGLYSNQPQHF
TGTGCCAGTAGTGACCACGCAGGTTTGTATAGCAATCAGCCCCAGCATTTT
>TRBJ2-3|NA|TRBV29-1|NA
CSVRKRGTDTQYF
TGCAGCGTTCGGAAGAGGGGCACAGATACGCAGTATTTT
>TRBJ1-2|once|TRBV2|NA
CASSDVARAGYTF
TGTGCCAGCAGTGATGTGGCCAGGGCTGGCTACACCTTC
>TRBJ2-2|NA|TRBV7-3|TRBD1
CASSRMTGATLTGELFF
TGTGCCAGCAGCCGAATGACAGGGGCTACTTTAACCGGGGAGCTGTTTTTT